This T cell receptor (beta chain) was obtained from a study of identical twins. Trimming pared 1 base from V and 4 bases from J, leaving 9 bases between. This CDR3 is built from 15 residues. Germline-derived CDR1 and CDR2 are KGHDR and SFDVKD. This clonotype was counted between two and nine times. Unique molecular identifiers were present on the cDNA, which also gained a universal primer site by template switching. TCRdb passed the 5' RACE reads through MiXCR, listing each CDR3 protein once. The repertoire holds around 490,000 distinct CDR3 sequences, with more than 13% as singletons. The sample was also reused in another study, on yellow fever vaccine responses in identical twins.

The J gene is TRBJ2-2, the V gene TRBV24-1; the D gene is possibly TRBD1 (6 bases). This receptor was taken from a woman aged 18-29 years in good health. Sequencing used CD4+ T cells sorted from blood. The CDR3 DNA follows: TGTGCCACCAGTGATTTTACAGGGCGCACCGGGGAGCTGTTTTTT. It encodes CATSDFTGRTGELFF.